Below, 28 T cell receptor beta chains from the same sample are listed, as sequenced in a study of blood T cell repertoires in COVID-19. The repertoire was sequenced with immunoSEQ multiplex PCR; TCRdb's copy has only in-frame clones and lacks some. Of around 140,000 clones in the sample, about nine tenths are singletons; the top ten hold less than 4.5%. Source material: PBMCs or T cells enriched from blood (not recorded which). The origin of the receptors is a man aged 45-60 years who had recovered from COVID-19.

The chain employs TRBV28 and TRBJ1-5; weak D call: TRBD1 (6 bases). CDR1 MDHEN and CDR2 SYDVKM come from the germline V gene. With 4 bases removed from V and 0 bases from J, the gap between germline ends came to 13 bases. This CDR3 contains 16 residues. This CDR3 is CASSSQTGYSNQPQHF. CDR3 nucleotides: TGTGCCAGCAGTTCCCAGACAGGCTATAGCAATCAGCCCCAGCATTTT.

The chain uses TRBV18 and TRBJ2-1; D is ambiguous. CDR1 and CDR2 from the germline V gene are KGHSH and LQKENI. The V end lost 4 bases, the J end lost 0 bases, and 16 bases lay between the germline ends. The CDR3 is 17 residues long. CDR3 sequence: CASSLESLSSSYNEQFF. In nucleotides, the CDR3 is TGTGCCAGCTCACTTGAGTCACTTTCTAGCTCCTACAATGAGCAGTTCTTC.

The chain carries TRBV9 and TRBJ1-1; 7 nucleotides line up with TRBD1. CDR3 length: 16 amino acids. V gave up 4 bases and J gave up 1 base; unmatched junction bases: 10. Germline CDR1 and CDR2: SGDLS and YYNGEE. CDR3 sequence (DNA): TGTGCCAGCAGCCCCCACGAAGGACAGGAGAACACTGAAGCTTTCTTT. Translated: CASSPHEGQENTEAFF.

This chain uses TRBV7-2 with TRBJ2-3; 9 nucleotides align to TRBD2. Losses at the gene ends were 4 bases for V and 4 bases for J; bases not matched to a gene: 3. Germline CDR1 is SGHTA and CDR2 is FQGNSA. CDR3 length: 14 amino acids. As DNA, the CDR3 is TGTGCCAGCAGCTGGACTAGCGTCGCAGATACGCAGTATTTT. The encoded protein is CASSWTSVADTQYF. Full variable domain (rest looked up from reference TRBV7-2 and TRBJ2-3): GAGVSQSPSNKVTEKGKDVELRCDPISGHTALYWYRQSLGQGLEFLIYFQGNSAPDKSGLPSDRFSAERTGGSVSTLTIQRTQQEDSAVYLCASSWTSVADTQYFGPGTRLTVL.

This chain links TRBV5-1 with TRBJ1-3, with D possibly TRBD1 on 6 matching bases. This CDR3 has 16 residues. The V and J ends lost 1 base and 0 bases respectively, with 11 bases between them. Germline CDR1 and CDR2: SGHRS and YFSETQ. The CDR3 sequence is CASSLTGPNSGNTIYF. The CDR3 DNA follows: TGCGCCAGCAGCTTGACAGGGCCGAACTCTGGAAACACCATATATTTT. The full variable domain, completed using reference TRBV5-1 and TRBJ1-3, is KAGVTQTPRYLIKTRGQQVTLSCSPISGHRSVSWYQQTPGQGLQFLFEYFSETQRNKGNFPGRFSGRQFSNSRSEMNVSTLELGDSALYLCASSLTGPNSGNTIYFGEGSWLTVV.

This sequence joins TRBV9 and TRBJ1-3; 7 nucleotides line up with TRBD1. The germline V gene has CDR1 SGDLS and CDR2 YYNGEE. V was pared by 0 bases and J by 0 bases, with 12 bases of the junction left unmatched. The CDR3 runs to 19 residues. The CDR3 DNA reads TGTGCCAGCAGCGTAGGAACAGGGGTTGCTTCTGCCTCTGGAAACACCATATATTTT. Amino acid sequence: CASSVGTGVASASGNTIYF.

This clone was seen only once. This chain links TRBV18 with TRBJ1-6; 9 nucleotides line up with TRBD1. The germline V gene has CDR1 KGHSH and CDR2 LQKENI. V dropped 2 bases and J dropped 9; count of bases not matched to a gene: 5. This CDR3 has 15 amino acids. CDR3 DNA sequence: TGTGCCAGCTCACCAACCGGGACAGGGAGTTCACCCCTCCACTTT. Amino acids: CASSPTGTGSSPLHF.

The V call is TRBV28, the J call TRBJ1-2, with a weak D call TRBD1 (6 bases). Looked up from germline, CDR1 is MDHEN and CDR2 is SYDVKM. CDR3 size: 15 residues. Trimming took 5 bases from V and 5 from J, leaving 18 bases between them. CDR3 bases: TGTGCCAGCAGTCCTATGCTACAGGGAGGGTATGGCTACACCTTC. This translates into CASSPMLQGGYGYTF.

The chain employs TRBV5-1 and TRBJ2-3; tentative D call: TRBD2 (6 bases). V lost 4 bases, J lost 0 bases, and 12 bases lay in between. The CDR3 spans 15 residues. Germline V gene data show CDR1 as SGHRS and CDR2 as YFSETQ. The CDR3 nucleotides are TGCGCCAGCAGCCCCGGGGGAGCGAGCACAGATACGCAGTATTTT. Translation: CASSPGGASTDTQYF.

This clone was recorded a few times. This CDR3 is CASSQQINYGYTF. The CDR3 DNA sequence: TGTGCCAGCAGCCAACAGATTAACTATGGCTACACCTTC. V is TRBV7-2 and J is TRBJ1-2, with D unclear. Germline V lookup: CDR1 SGHTA, CDR2 FQGNSA. The V end lost 5 bases, the J end lost 1 base, and 8 bases lay between the germline ends. The CDR3 is made up of 13 amino acids.

The V and J genes are TRBV9 and TRBJ1-6; no clear D. CDR3 size: 14 residues. V lost 4 bases and J lost 11, with 16 bases in between. Per germline, CDR1 SGDLS and CDR2 YYNGEE. DNA for the CDR3: TGTGCCAGCAGCCTGGGTTTAGGGAGAGCACCCCTCCACTTT. Encoded protein: CASSLGLGRAPLHF. The whole variable domain, remainder taken from reference TRBV9 and TRBJ1-6, is DSGVTQTPKHLITATGQRVTLRCSPRSGDLSVYWYQQSLDQGLQFLIQYYNGEERAKGNILERFSAQQFPDLHSELNLSSLELGDSALYFCASSLGLGRAPLHFGNGTRLTVT.

V gene TRBV4-1 combines with J gene TRBJ1-4, with D tentatively TRBD1 (6 bases). Germline CDR1 and CDR2: MGHRA and YSYEKL. The V and J ends lost 0 bases and 7 bases respectively, with 9 bases between them. This CDR3 has 14 amino acids. CDR3 loop: CASSQDQGSEKLFF. In nucleotides, the CDR3 is TGCGCCAGCAGCCAAGACCAGGGGTCTGAAAAACTGTTTTTT.

The chain links TRBV4-3 to TRBJ1-5; the D is unclear. The germline V and J ends were trimmed by 0 bases and 6 bases, with 15 bases remaining between them. The CDR3 has 16 residues. Germline-derived CDR1 and CDR2 are LGHNA and YSLEER. CDR3 protein: CASSQDPRGPPQPQHF. The CDR3 coding sequence is TGCGCCAGCAGCCAAGATCCCCGGGGTCCACCTCAGCCCCAGCATTTT.

The chain has TRBV18 and TRBJ1-1; TRBD1 aligns across 8 bases. The CDR3 totals 16 residues. The ends lost 1 base at V and 2 bases at J; junction bases unmatched: 6. CDR1 is KGHSH and CDR2 is LQKENI in the germline V gene. DNA of the CDR3: TGTGCCAGCTCACCACAGAGACAGGGGATTAACACTGAAGCTTTCTTT. It yields the protein CASSPQRQGINTEAFF.

The chain combines TRBV6-4 with TRBJ2-1, with a tentative D call TRBD1 (5 bases). The CDR3 sequence is 15 residues long. Germline values: CDR1 MRHNA, CDR2 SNTAGT. With 3 bases removed from V and 0 bases from J, the gap between germline ends came to 9 bases. For the CDR3, the DNA is TGTGCCAGCAGTGAGCAGGGTAGCTCCTACAATGAGCAGTTCTTC. It is translated as CASSEQGSSYNEQFF.

V gene TRBV29-1 combines with J gene TRBJ2-5; 8 bases are a match to TRBD1. The V gene end was trimmed by 8 bases and the J gene end by 4 bases; junction bases not matched to a gene: 9. Germline-derived CDR1 and CDR2 are SQVTM and ANQGSEA. The length of the CDR3 is 13 residues. The CDR3: CSTRTGSGETQYF. The CDR3 DNA reads TGCAGCACACGGACAGGGTCGGGAGAGACCCAGTACTTC.

V is TRBV3-1 (or the pseudogene TRBV3-2) and J is TRBJ2-6; the D is unclear. Trimming shortened V by 2 bases and J by 2 bases, and 7 bases separated the two germline ends. Germline V gene lookup returns CDR1 LGHDT and CDR2 YNNKEL (reference sequence). This CDR3 spans 15 amino acids. The CDR3 sequence is CASSQSLAGANVLTF. CDR3 DNA: TGTGCCAGCAGCCAAAGCCTGGCTGGGGCCAACGTCCTGACTTTC.

V usage is TRBV7-6 and J usage is TRBJ2-5; 8 bases line up with TRBD1. The CDR3 runs to 15 residues. The junction had 10 bases not matched to a gene; V was cut back by 5 bases and J by 5 bases. Germline V gives CDR1 SGHVS, CDR2 FNYEAQ. CDR3 nucleotide sequence: TGTGCCAGCAGCATCGGAGCAGGGGGCCGGGAGACCCAGTACTTC. Protein sequence: CASSIGAGGRETQYF.

This chain uses TRBV4-3 with TRBJ2-7, with D maybe TRBD1 (5 bases). CDR1 is LGHNA and CDR2 is YSLEER in the germline V gene. Trimming shortened V by 1 base and J by 3 bases, and 13 bases separated the two germline ends. The CDR3 is made up of 15 amino acids. CDR3 DNA sequence: TGCGCCAGCAGCCAAGGGGGCGGAGTTGGCTACGAGCAGTACTTC. It specifies CASSQGGGVGYEQYF.

CDR3 sequence (DNA): TGTGCCAGCAATACCGACAGGAACACTGAAGCTTTCTTT. Its translation: CASNTDRNTEAFF. The chain employs TRBV2 and TRBJ1-1; D possibly corresponds to TRBD1 (5 bases). CDR3 length equals 13 residues. CDR1 is SNHLY and CDR2 is FYNNEI in the germline V gene. The V gene lost 7 bases and the J gene lost 1 base, with 10 bases spanning the gap.

The chain links TRBV5-1 to TRBJ1-2; D is undetermined. V lost 0 bases and J lost 9, with 12 bases in between. There are 13 residues in the CDR3. Per germline, CDR1 SGHRS and CDR2 YFSETQ. CDR3 in DNA: TGCGCCAGCAGCTTGGATCCCAGTATGCGCTACACCTTC. Protein product: CASSLDPSMRYTF.

The chain couples TRBV5-1 to TRBJ1-4, with 9 bases matching TRBD1. The CDR3 is 14 amino acids. CDR1 is SGHRS and CDR2 is YFSETQ in the germline V gene. The junction had 3 bases not matched to a gene; V was cut back by 2 bases and J by 7 bases. The CDR3 protein is CASSFGQGTEKLFF. The CDR3 region has the DNA TGCGCCAGCAGCTTTGGACAGGGGACTGAAAAACTGTTTTTT.

V usage is TRBV19 and J usage is TRBJ1-2; possibly TRBD1 for D (6 bases). V lost 5 bases and J lost 6, with 19 bases in between. Germline assignment: CDR1 LNHDA and CDR2 SQIVND (reference sequence). The CDR3 spans 15 residues. The CDR3 sequence: CASSQKQYRVDGYTF. CDR3 nucleotide sequence: TGTGCCAGTAGTCAAAAACAATACAGGGTGGATGGCTACACCTTC.

The rearrangement uses TRBV6-2 or TRBV6-3 and TRBJ1-5; 8 bases are a match to TRBD1. V lost 5 bases to trimming and J lost 9 bases; unmatched junction nucleotides: 15. Germline V CDR1 and CDR2: MNHEY, SVGEGT. The length of the CDR3 is 16 residues. The CDR3 DNA follows: TGTGCCAGCAGTCAGGACAGGGAGTCCCTCGCGGGGCCCCAGCATTTT. Translation: CASSQDRESLAGPQHF.

This chain connects TRBV24-1 to TRBJ1-5, with D maybe TRBD1 (6 bases). In germline, CDR1 is KGHDR, CDR2 SFDVKD. The CDR3 extends over 14 amino acids. The V gene lost 4 bases and the J gene lost 7 bases, with 13 bases spanning the gap. CDR3 sequence reads: CATSDPPDRQPQHF. The CDR3 nucleotides read TGTGCCACCAGTGACCCCCCTGACAGGCAGCCCCAGCATTTT.

This clone was detected once. The rearrangement links TRBV7-3 to TRBJ2-3; D call uncertain. CDR1 is SGHTA, CDR2 FQGTGA, per germline. This CDR3 region has 15 residues. The V end was cut by 2 bases, the J end by 4 bases, with 13 bases between. For the CDR3, the DNA is TGTGCCAGCAGCTTACAGCGAAGAGGCCCAGATACGCAGTATTTT. Translated, it gives CASSLQRRGPDTQYF.

This clone was seen a few times. The rearrangement links TRBV2 to TRBJ2-2, with D possibly being TRBD1 (6 bases). The ends were cut back, 7 bases at V and 4 bases at J, with 13 bases in the middle. The CDR3 has 14 amino acids. The V gene's germline CDR1 is SNHLY and CDR2 FYNNEI. CDR3 nucleotide sequence: TGTGCCAGCACCAGGGGCGCGGTCACCGGGGAGCTGTTTTTT. Amino acid sequence: CASTRGAVTGELFF. The full variable domain, completed using reference TRBV2 and TRBJ2-2, is EPEVTQTPSHQVTQMGQEVILRCVPISNHLYFYWYRQILGQKVEFLVSFYNNEISEKSEIFDDQFSVERPDGSNFTLKIRSTKLEDSAMYFCASTRGAVTGELFFGEGSRLTVL.

The V call is TRBV5-6, the J call TRBJ1-3, with D unclear. V was pared by 0 bases and J by 3 bases, with 7 bases between. The CDR3 totals 14 residues. Germline loops: CDR1 SGHDT, CDR2 YYEEEE. CDR3 amino acids: CASSLATVGNTIYF. The CDR3 bases are TGTGCCAGCAGCTTGGCTACGGTTGGAAACACCATATATTTT.